This TCR beta chain stems from a study of Ad26.COV2.S vaccination and SARS-CoV-2 variants. Whole-study results and caveats: Reported findings describe substantial breadth in spike-specific CD8+ and CD4+ T cell responses following vaccination. Measurement of non-spike TCR breadth gave similar results in vaccine and placebo recipients.

To note about this clone: Its antigen is not known.

Documented treatment: roughly 19 received Ad26.COV2.S at low or high dose, single or two shots; about 5 received placebo; per-sample allocation not given. On day 63 after the first injection, vaccine and placebo recipients gave samples. Only in-frame clones appear in the TCRdb table, and some are missing; sequencing was by immunoSEQ multiplex PCR. Among a few hundred thousand clones listed, roughly 80% were seen once. The germline gives CDR1 SNHLY, CDR2 FYNNEI. This CDR3 is built from 14 residues. V was shortened by 2 bases and J by 7 bases, with 12 bases between the two germline ends. Sequenced here: peripheral blood, sampled in a trial of Ad26.COV2.S vaccine versus placebo. V is TRBV2 and J is TRBJ2-1; TRBD1 might be the D (5 bases). This receptor was identified in a person aged 18-60 years who received the Ad26.COV2.S COVID-19 vaccine or a placebo. CDR3 nucleotide sequence: TGTGCCAGCAGTGAAAGTCAGGGAAGGAATGAGCAGTTCTTC. It translates to CASSESQGRNEQFF.